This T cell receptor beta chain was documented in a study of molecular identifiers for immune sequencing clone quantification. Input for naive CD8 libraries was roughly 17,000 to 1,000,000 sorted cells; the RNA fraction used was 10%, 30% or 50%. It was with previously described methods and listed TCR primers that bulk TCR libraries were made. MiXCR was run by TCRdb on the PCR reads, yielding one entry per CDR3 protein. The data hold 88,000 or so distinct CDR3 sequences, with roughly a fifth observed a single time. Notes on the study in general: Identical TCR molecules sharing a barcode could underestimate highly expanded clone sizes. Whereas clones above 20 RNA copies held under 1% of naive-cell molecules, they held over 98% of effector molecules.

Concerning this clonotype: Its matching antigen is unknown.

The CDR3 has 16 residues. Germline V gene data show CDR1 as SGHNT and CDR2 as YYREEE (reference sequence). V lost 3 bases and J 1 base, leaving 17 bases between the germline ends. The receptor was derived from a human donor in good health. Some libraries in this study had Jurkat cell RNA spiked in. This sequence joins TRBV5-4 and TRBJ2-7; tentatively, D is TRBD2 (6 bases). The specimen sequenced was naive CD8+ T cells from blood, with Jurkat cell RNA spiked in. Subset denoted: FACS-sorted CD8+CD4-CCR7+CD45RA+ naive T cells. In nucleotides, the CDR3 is TGTGCCAGCAGCTCCTTGGCTGCGGGACCATCCTACGAGCAGTACTTC. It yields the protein CASSSLAAGPSYEQYF.